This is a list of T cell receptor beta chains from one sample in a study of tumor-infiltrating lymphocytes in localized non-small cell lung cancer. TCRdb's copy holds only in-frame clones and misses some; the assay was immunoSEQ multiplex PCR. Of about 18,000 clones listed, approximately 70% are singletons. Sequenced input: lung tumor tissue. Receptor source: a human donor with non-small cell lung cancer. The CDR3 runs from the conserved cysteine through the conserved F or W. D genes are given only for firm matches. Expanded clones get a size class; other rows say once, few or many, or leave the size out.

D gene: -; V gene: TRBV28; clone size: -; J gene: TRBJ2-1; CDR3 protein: CATSTVLGGYNEQFF; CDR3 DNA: TGTGCCACCAGTACAGTATTAGGGGGTTACAATGAGCAGTTCTTC
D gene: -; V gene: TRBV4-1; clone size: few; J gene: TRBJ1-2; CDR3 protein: CASSQQGRITF; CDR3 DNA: TGCGCCAGCAGCCAGCAGGGAAGGATCACCTTC
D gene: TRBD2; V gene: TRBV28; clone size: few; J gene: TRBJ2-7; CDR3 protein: CASSRRTSGGASGEQYF; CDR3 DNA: TGTGCCAGCAGTAGACGGACTAGCGGGGGGGCTTCTGGCGAGCAGTACTTC
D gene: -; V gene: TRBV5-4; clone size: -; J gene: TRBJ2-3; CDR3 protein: CASSFVNRQYF; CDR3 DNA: TGTGCCAGCAGCTTCGTGAACAGGCAGTATTTT
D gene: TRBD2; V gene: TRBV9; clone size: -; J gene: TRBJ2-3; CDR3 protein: CASSVGASGFTDTQYF; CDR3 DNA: TGTGCCAGCAGCGTAGGGGCTAGCGGTTTCACAGATACGCAGTATTTT
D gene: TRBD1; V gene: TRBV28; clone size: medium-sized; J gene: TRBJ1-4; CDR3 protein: CASSSGDREEKLFF; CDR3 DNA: TGTGCCAGCAGTTCTGGGGACAGGGAAGAAAAACTGTTTTTT
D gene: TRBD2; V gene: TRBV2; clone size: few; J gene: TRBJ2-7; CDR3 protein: CASSDRAGAYEQYF; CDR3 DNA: TGTGCCAGCAGTGATCGGGCGGGAGCCTACGAGCAGTACTTC
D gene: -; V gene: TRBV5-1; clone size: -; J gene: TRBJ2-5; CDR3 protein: CASSRMTAGETQYF; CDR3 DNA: TGCGCCAGCAGCAGAATGACAGCGGGAGAGACCCAGTACTTC
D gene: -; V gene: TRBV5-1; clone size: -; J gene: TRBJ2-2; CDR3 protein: CASSLEMGAGTGELFF; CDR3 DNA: TGCGCCAGCAGCTTGGAGATGGGAGCGGGCACCGGGGAGCTGTTTTTT
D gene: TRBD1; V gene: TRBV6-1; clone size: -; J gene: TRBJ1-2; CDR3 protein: CASSPSGTVDYGYTF; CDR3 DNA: TGTGCCAGCAGCCCGTCCGGGACAGTGGATTATGGCTACACCTTC
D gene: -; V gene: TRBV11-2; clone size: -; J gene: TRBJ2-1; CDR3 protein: CASSLLSLSTSYNEQFF; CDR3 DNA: TGTGCCAGCAGCCTACTTAGTCTATCGACCTCCTACAATGAGCAGTTCTTC
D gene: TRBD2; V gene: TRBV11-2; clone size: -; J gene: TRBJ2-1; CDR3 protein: CASSFGSGRVNEQFF; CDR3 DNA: TGTGCCAGCAGCTTTGGCAGCGGGAGAGTCAATGAGCAGTTCTTC
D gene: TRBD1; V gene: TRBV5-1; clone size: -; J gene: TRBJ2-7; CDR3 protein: CASSKDRVEQYF; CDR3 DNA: TGCGCCAGCAGCAAGGACAGGGTCGAGCAGTACTTC
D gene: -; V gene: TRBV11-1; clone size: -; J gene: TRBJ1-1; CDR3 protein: CASSPFGGRVGTEAFF; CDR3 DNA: TGTGCCAGCAGCCCCTTCGGGGGGCGCGTTGGCACTGAAGCTTTCTTT
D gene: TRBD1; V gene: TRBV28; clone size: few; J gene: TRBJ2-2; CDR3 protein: CASSQWTGPNTGELFF; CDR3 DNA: TGTGCCAGCAGTCAGTGGACAGGGCCGAACACCGGGGAGCTGTTTTTT